The 10 T cell receptor beta chains in this list originate from one sample, sequenced in a study of technical replicates of blood from a handful of donors. Libraries were prepared by immunoSEQ multiplex PCR; TCRdb keeps only in-frame clonotypes and omits some of them. Of 60,000 to 85,000 clones detected, approximately 97% appear once; the ten largest clones hold around 0.2%. Specimen: T cells isolated from PBMCs. These receptors originate from a human donor in good health.

The CDR3 DNA reads TGTGCCATTCACTCCTACGAGCAGTACTTC. Its protein product is CAIHSYEQYF. J is TRBJ2-7 and V is TRBV18; D remains ambiguous. Trimming removed 10 bases from V and 0 bases from J, with 4 bases in between. The CDR3 has 10 residues. Germline V lookup: CDR1 KGHSH, CDR2 LQKENI. Full variable domain (outside the CDR3, taken from reference TRBV18 and TRBJ2-7): NAGVMQNPRHLVRRRGQEARLRCSPMKGHSHVYWYRQLPEEGLKFMVYLQKENIIDESGMPKERFSAEFPKEGPSILRIQQVVRGDSAAYFCAIHSYEQYFGPGTRLTVT.

This rearrangement joins TRBV6-5 to TRBJ2-7; the match to TRBD1 covers 9 bases. After removal of 5 bases from V and 1 base from J, the junction contained 6 bases not matched to a gene. Looked up from germline, CDR1 is MNHEY and CDR2 is SVGAGI. There are 15 residues in the CDR3. CDR3 in amino acids: CASSKDRGGSYEQYF. Here the CDR3 DNA reads TGTGCCAGCAGTAAGGACAGGGGAGGATCCTACGAGCAGTACTTC.

The rearrangement links TRBV27 to TRBJ1-1; 7 bases match TRBD1. The CDR3 extends over 15 amino acids. CDR1 is MNHEY, CDR2 SMNVEV, per germline (reference sequence). J gave up 4 bases and V 6 bases, and 11 bases lay outside the gene matches. CDR3 protein: CASRVEGAGSTEAFF. CDR3 bases: TGTGCCAGCAGAGTAGAGGGGGCCGGGAGCACTGAAGCTTTCTTT.

The chain has TRBV13 and TRBJ2-1; the match to TRBD2 covers 12 bases. The CDR3 spans 14 residues. The V gene's germline CDR1 is PRHDT and CDR2 FYEKMQ (reference sequence). Germline trimming cut 4 bases from V and 7 bases from J; bases unmatched to any gene: 2. The CDR3 DNA sequence: TGTGCCAGCAGCTCTAGCGGGAGGGTGAATGAGCAGTTCTTC. This codes for CASSSSGRVNEQFF.

The rearrangement uses TRBV9 and TRBJ2-2; 13 bases are shared with TRBD2. V shed 3 bases, J shed 5 bases, and the junction held 1 base outside the gene matches. Germline assignment: CDR1 SGDLS and CDR2 YYNGEE. CDR3 size: 15 residues. The CDR3 spells CASSGGLAGTGELFF. The CDR3 DNA follows: TGTGCCAGCAGCGGGGGACTAGCGGGGACCGGGGAGCTGTTTTTT.

About this clone itself: The same CDR3 arises from other DNA sequences in this sample as well. V is TRBV28 and J is TRBJ1-2; tentatively, D is TRBD1 (5 bases). Trimming removed 2 bases at V and 8 bases at J, with 6 bases between. The CDR3 runs 11 residues. In germline, CDR1 is MDHEN, CDR2 SYDVKM. The CDR3 DNA follows: TGTGCCAGCAGTTTAGGGGCAGGCTACACCTTC. Its translation is CASSLGAGYTF.

The CDR3 DNA follows: TGTGCCTGGAGTGGCCCCACCCGCTACTCCTACAATGAGCAGTTCTTC. This sequence encodes CAWSGPTRYSYNEQFF. The chain employs TRBV30 and TRBJ2-1; D is unclear. The CDR3 has 16 amino acids. Per germline, CDR1 GTSNPN and CDR2 SVGIG (reference sequence). The V gene lost 1 base and the J gene lost 0 bases, with 13 bases spanning the gap.

This chain uses TRBV29-1 with TRBJ2-3; D unresolved. The germline gives CDR1 SQVTM, CDR2 ANQGSEA. This CDR3 comprises 12 residues. Trimming removed 1 base at V and 2 bases at J, with 4 bases between. This chain's CDR3 is CSVEGYTDTQYF. CDR3 coding DNA: TGCAGCGTTGAAGGCTACACAGATACGCAGTATTTT.

This sequence joins TRBV29-1 and TRBJ2-7; TRBD2 matches at 9 bases. There are 12 residues in the CDR3. Germline CDR1 SQVTM, CDR2 ANQGSEA. J gave up 4 bases and V 7 bases, and 5 bases lay outside the gene matches. The CDR3 DNA reads TGCAGCGGGGGGACTAGCAGGTACGAGCAGTACTTC. Protein: CSGGTSRYEQYF.

This rearrangement joins TRBV7-3 to TRBJ1-1; 7 bases are a match to TRBD1. The ends lost 1 base at V and 4 bases at J; junction bases unmatched: 3. Germline lookup yields CDR1 SGHTA and CDR2 FQGTGA. This CDR3 region has 14 residues. The CDR3 region is CASSLNRGGTEAFF. In DNA, the CDR3 is TGTGCCAGCAGCTTAAACAGGGGAGGCACTGAAGCTTTCTTT.